This T cell receptor beta chain was found in a study of cytomegalovirus exposure and HLA in healthy donors. PCR was performed using 60 Vbeta and 13 Jbeta primers. This table comes from immunoSEQ multiplex PCR, and its TCRdb copy is limited to in-frame clones, with some not included. The sample contains over 35,000 clones, about 72% of which appear only once. This CDR3 comprises 14 residues. V was clipped by 7 bases and J by 5 bases; unmatched bases: 11. Looked up from germline, CDR1 is MGHDK and CDR2 is SYGVNS. What was sequenced was PBMCs. V usage is TRBV25-1 and J usage is TRBJ2-7, with TRBD1 identical over 7 bases. This receptor was taken from a man aged 25 to 40 in good health and CMV-seronegative. The CDR3 spells CASTPQDRVHEQYF. The CDR3 nucleotides read TGTGCCAGCACCCCTCAAGACAGGGTTCACGAGCAGTACTTC.